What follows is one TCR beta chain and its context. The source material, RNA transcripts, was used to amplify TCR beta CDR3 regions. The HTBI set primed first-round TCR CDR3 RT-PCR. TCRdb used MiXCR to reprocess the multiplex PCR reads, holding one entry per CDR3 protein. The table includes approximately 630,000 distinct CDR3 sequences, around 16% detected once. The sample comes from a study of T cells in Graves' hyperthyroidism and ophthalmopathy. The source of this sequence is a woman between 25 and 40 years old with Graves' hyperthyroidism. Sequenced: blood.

CDR3 nucleotide sequence: TGTGCCAGCAGCGGAACTCCTAGCGGGGTCTACAATGAGCAGTACTTC. Amino acids: CASSGTPSGVYNEQYF. V gene TRBV9 combines with J gene TRBJ2-1; 9 bases line up with TRBD2. The J call may not be correct, given that the DNA end is closer to TRBJ2-7. The germline CDR1 and CDR2 sequences are SGDLS and YYNGEE. The CDR3 runs to 16 residues.